The rows below give T cell receptor beta chains drawn from one sample of a study of cytomegalovirus exposure and HLA in healthy donors. Assay: immunoSEQ multiplex PCR; the TCRdb copy retains only in-frame clones and omits some. This sample's table reports some 200,000 clones. The sequenced sample consisted of PBMCs. The receptors were gathered from a boy between 10 and 17 years old in good health and CMV-seronegative. Both conserved end residues are part of each CDR3. Fields, in order: CDR3 protein, CDR3 DNA, V gene, J gene, CDR3 length, D gene. D genes are given only for firm matches.

CASSSTRGGTEAFF	TGTGCCAGCAGCTCGACCCGAGGAGGGACTGAAGCTTTCTTT	TRBV7-9	TRBJ1-1	14	.
CASRAGGDYGYTF	TGTGCCAGCCGGGCAGGGGGCGACTATGGCTACACCTTC	TRBV28	TRBJ1-2	13	TRBD1
CASSSGQENSPLHF	TGTGCCAGCAGTTCTGGACAAGAGAATTCACCCCTCCACTTT	TRBV6-5	TRBJ1-6	14	.
CASRTGTGAPWEKLFF	TGTGCCAGCAGAACCGGGACAGGGGCCCCTTGGGAAAAACTGTTTTTT	TRBV28	TRBJ1-4	16	TRBD1
CASRPGTDKNSPLHF	TGTGCCAGCAGACCCGGGACAGACAAAAATTCACCCCTCCACTTT	TRBV2	TRBJ1-6	15	TRBD1
CASSPQGAGEKLFF	TGTGCCAGCTCACCACAGGGGGCAGGAGAAAAACTGTTTTTT	TRBV18	TRBJ1-4	14	TRBD1
CASSIAPPLAGNEQFF	TGTGCCAGTAGTATTGCGCCGCCCCTAGCGGGGAATGAGCAGTTCTTC	TRBV19	TRBJ2-1	16	TRBD2
CSVVPGANTEAFF	TGCAGCGTTGTCCCAGGGGCGAACACTGAAGCTTTCTTT	TRBV29-1	TRBJ1-1	13	.
CASRKRTNEKLFF	TGTGCCAGTAGGAAGCGTACTAATGAAAAACTGTTTTTT	TRBV19	TRBJ1-4	13	.
CASSLGQGVRTQYF	TGTGCCAGCAGCTTAGGACAGGGTGTTCGTACGCAGTATTTT	TRBV7-3	TRBJ2-3	14	TRBD1
CAWKGRGLSQPQHF	TGTGCCTGGAAAGGCAGGGGGCTCAGTCAGCCCCAGCATTTT	TRBV30	TRBJ1-5	14	TRBD1
CASSLVVGPSNYGYTF	TGTGCCAGCAGCTTAGTGGTGGGGCCAAGCAACTATGGCTACACCTTC	TRBV13	TRBJ1-2	16	.
CASSPRGGSYEQYF	TGTGCCAGCAGCCCCCGGGGAGGGTCCTACGAGCAGTACTTC	TRBV7-3	TRBJ2-7	14	TRBD2
CASSVVGGDTEAFF	TGTGCCAGCAGCGTAGTGGGGGGTGACACTGAAGCTTTCTTT	TRBV9	TRBJ1-1	14	.
CASSLMTSSPQEAQYF	TGTGCCAGCAGCCTGATGACCAGCTCGCCCCAAGAGGCCCAGTACTTC	TRBV6-4	TRBJ2-5	16	.
CASREGIGEQFF	TGTGCCAGCAGGGAGGGGATAGGGGAGCAGTTCTTC	TRBV6-5	TRBJ2-1	12	.
CASSTRTGANSPLHF	TGTGCCAGCAGTACCCGTACAGGGGCGAATTCACCCCTCCACTTT	TRBV7-2	TRBJ1-6	15	TRBD1
CASGQGYGYTF	TGTGCCAGTGGACAGGGGTATGGCTACACCTTC	TRBV2	TRBJ1-2	11	TRBD1
CASRALQETQYF	TGTGCCAGCAGAGCGCTTCAAGAGACCCAGTACTTC	TRBV6-6	TRBJ2-5	12	.
CASSTAIGQLSSGANVLTF	TGTGCCAGCAGTACAGCCATCGGACAGTTAAGCTCTGGGGCCAACGTCCTGACTTTC	TRBV28	TRBJ2-6	19	.
CASSEGANGNTIYF	TGCGCCAGCAGCGAGGGGGCGAATGGAAACACCATATATTTT	TRBV5-1	TRBJ1-3	14	TRBD1
CASSLASGGNTIYF	TGTGCCAGCAGCTTAGCATCAGGCGGAAACACCATATATTTT	TRBV7-9	TRBJ1-3	14	.
CASSNLVEPEAFF	TGTGCCAGCAGCAACCTGGTGGAGCCTGAAGCTTTCTTT	TRBV7-6	TRBJ1-1	13	.
CASSLADSKNTEAFF	TGTGCCAGCAGCTTGGCTGACAGTAAGAACACTGAAGCTTTCTTT	TRBV5-4	TRBJ1-1	15	.
CAGSRGSQETQYF	TGTGCCGGCAGCAGGGGGTCTCAAGAGACCCAGTACTTC	TRBV11-1	TRBJ2-5	13	TRBD1
CAWSGTGVYNSPLHF	TGTGCCTGGTCCGGGACAGGGGTCTATAATTCACCCCTCCACTTT	TRBV30	TRBJ1-6	15	TRBD1
CASSLVNKMNTEAFF	TGTGCCAGCAGCTTAGTTAACAAGATGAACACTGAAGCTTTCTTT	TRBV7-9	TRBJ1-1	15	.
CASSPGQTNEKLFF	TGCGCCAGCAGCCCGGGACAGACTAATGAAAAACTGTTTTTT	TRBV5-1	TRBJ1-4	14	TRBD1
CASSFRPRLNQPQHF	TGTGCCAGCAGCTTTCGACCTAGACTCAATCAGCCCCAGCATTTT	TRBV7-2	TRBJ1-5	15	.
CASSPEAASAFF	TGTGCCAGCAGCCCCGAGGCGGCGTCGGCTTTCTTT	TRBV11-2	TRBJ1-1	12	.